Given below is one T cell receptor (beta chain) in context. Its matching antigen is unknown. The J segment lost 8 bases and the V segment lost 5 bases, leaving 8 bases of the junction unmatched. Germline V gene data show CDR1 as GTSNPN and CDR2 as SVGIG (reference sequence). The length of the CDR3 is 13 residues. Sequencing used immunoSEQ multiplex PCR; TCRdb keeps in-frame clones, though not all of them. The table lists 100,000 to 150,000 clones, roughly 88% of them singletons, with approximately 5.4% in the top ten. The data were obtained in a study of T cell responses to AZD1222 COVID-19 vaccine. About the research overall: Second-dose timings of about 4 or about 12 weeks were pooled. Whole-study results and caveats: The reported proportion of spike-specific TCRs targeting unmutated variant regions was nearly half. Females made up more of the donors, who were largely white British, and clonal diversity may have come out too low.

This chain joins TRBV30 and TRBJ1-2, with 10 bases identical to TRBD1. This sequence was found in an adult in good health. The material sequenced was peripheral blood, taken on day 0 of AZD1222 vaccination. The CDR3, as DNA: TGTGCCTGGGACCCGGGGACAGGGGTCGGCTACACCTTC. Its protein product is CAWDPGTGVGYTF.